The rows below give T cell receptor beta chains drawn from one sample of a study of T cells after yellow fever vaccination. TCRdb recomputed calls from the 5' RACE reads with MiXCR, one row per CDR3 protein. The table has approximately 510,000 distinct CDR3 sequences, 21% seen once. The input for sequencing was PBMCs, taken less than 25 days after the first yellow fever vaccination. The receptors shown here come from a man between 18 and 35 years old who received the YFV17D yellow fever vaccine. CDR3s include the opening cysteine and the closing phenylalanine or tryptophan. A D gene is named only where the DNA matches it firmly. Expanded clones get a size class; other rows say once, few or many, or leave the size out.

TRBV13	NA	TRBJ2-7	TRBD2	TGTGCCAGCAGCCGTAGCGGGGGGGCCGACGAGCAGTACTTC	CASSRSGGADEQYF
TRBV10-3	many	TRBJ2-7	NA	TGTGCCATCAGTGAGTCCTCCTACGAGCAGTACTTC	CAISESSYEQYF
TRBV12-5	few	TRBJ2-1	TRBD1	TGTGCTAGTGGTTTGGGGACAGGCGCGCAGTTCTTC	CASGLGTGAQFF
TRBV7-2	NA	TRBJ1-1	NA	TGTGCCAGCAGCTTTAGGGGTCCGAACACTGAAGCTTTCTTT	CASSFRGPNTEAFF
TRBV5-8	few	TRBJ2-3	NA	TGTGCCAGCAGCTTGGGGGATTACACAGATACGCAGTATTTT	CASSLGDYTDTQYF
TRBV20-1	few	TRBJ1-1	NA	TGCAGTGCTAGTCCGGCCGGCTCTGAAGCTTTCTTT	CSASPAGSEAFF
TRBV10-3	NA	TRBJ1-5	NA	TGTGCCATCAGTGAGTCGAGTCCTTCGGGGGTCGACAATCAGCCCCAGCATTTT	CAISESSPSGVDNQPQHF
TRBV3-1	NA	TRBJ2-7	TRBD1	TGTGCCAGCAGCCTACGGGACAGGGGGGGCGAGCAGTACTTC	CASSLRDRGGEQYF
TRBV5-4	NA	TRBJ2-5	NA	TGTGCCAGCGGAAGCCCCCGGGGGGAGACCCAGTACTTC	CASGSPRGETQYF
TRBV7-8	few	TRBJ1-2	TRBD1	TGTGCCAGCAGCTTAGAAGTGACAGGGGATGGCTACACCTTC	CASSLEVTGDGYTF
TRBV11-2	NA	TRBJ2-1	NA	TGTGCCAGCAGCTTAGACAGACACAATGAGCAGTTCTTC	CASSLDRHNEQFF
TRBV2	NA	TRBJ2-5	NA	TGTGCCACGGACCGGGACTCAGAGACCCAGTACTTC	CATDRDSETQYF
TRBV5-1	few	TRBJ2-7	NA	TGCGCCAGCAGCTTGGGCGGCACTTACTCCTACGAGCAGTACTTC	CASSLGGTYSYEQYF
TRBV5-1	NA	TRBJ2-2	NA	TGCGCCAGCAGCTTTCAAGGACAGCCACGGAACACCGGGGAGCTGTTTTTT	CASSFQGQPRNTGELFF
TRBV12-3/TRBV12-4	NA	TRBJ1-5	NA	TGTGCCAGCACCACCACAGGGAATCAGCCCCAGCATTTT	CASTTTGNQPQHF
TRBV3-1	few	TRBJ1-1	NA	TGTGCCAGCAGCCACCTGGGGGGGGGGACTGAAGCTTTCTTT	CASSHLGGGTEAFF
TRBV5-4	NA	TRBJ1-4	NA	TGTGCCAGCAGCTTGGATTCGTCCCGGGCTAATGAAAAACTGTTTTTT	CASSLDSSRANEKLFF
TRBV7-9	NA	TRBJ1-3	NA	TGTGCCAGTTCACCGGCCACCTCTGGAAACACCATATATTTT	CASSPATSGNTIYF
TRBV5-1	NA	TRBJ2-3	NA	TGCGCCAGCAGTCAACGCCGACAGGTTCTGGGCACAGATACGCAGTATTTT	CASSQRRQVLGTDTQYF
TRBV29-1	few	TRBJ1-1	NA	TGCAGCGTCGGAAGGGACAACACTGAAGCTTTCTTT	CSVGRDNTEAFF
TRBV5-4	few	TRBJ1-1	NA	TGTGCCAGCAGCTCGGGGATGCTGAACACTGAAGCTTTCTTT	CASSSGMLNTEAFF
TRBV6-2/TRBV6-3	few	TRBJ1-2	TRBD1	TGTGCCAGCAGTTACCGACAGGGTCGATTCGGCTACACCTTC	CASSYRQGRFGYTF
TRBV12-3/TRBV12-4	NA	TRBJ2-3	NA	TGTGCCACCCACCGGGACGGAGGGGATACGCAGTATTTT	CATHRDGGDTQYF
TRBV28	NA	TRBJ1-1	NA	TGTGCCAGCAGTGGAACCCTCACTGAAGCTTTCTTT	CASSGTLTEAFF
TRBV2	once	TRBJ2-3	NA	TGTGCCAGCAGCGAGTGGGGGTTGGGCACAGATACGCAGTATTTT	CASSEWGLGTDTQYF